The present T cell receptor beta chain was sequenced within a study of blood T cell repertoires in COVID-19. Across the study: COVID-19 samples from acute and convalescent phases originated in the United States, Italy and Spain. Sources were T cells, B-cell-depleted T cells, or PBMCs; the material itself was cDNA or gDNA.

Recovery meant two consecutive negative NP/OP PCR tests, professional clearance, or resolved symptoms. This CDR3 spans 16 amino acids. Per the germline V gene, CDR1 is SEHNR and CDR2 is FQNEAQ (reference sequence). V lost 4 bases, J lost 0 bases, and 12 bases lay in between. Per the original data handling: Quantification of nucleated cells was approximated via reference gene primer amplification. Some clones are missing from TCRdb's copy, which holds only in-frame ones; the method was immunoSEQ multiplex PCR. V, J and clone size are taken as reported in that table, and D and trimming were inferred from the DNA itself. This sample has under 300,000 clones; 90% to 95% occur once, and the top ten carry approximately 2%.

The TCR was taken from a woman between 18 and 30 years old who had recovered from COVID-19. V usage is TRBV7-9 and J usage is TRBJ2-2; tentatively, D is TRBD1 (5 bases). Source material: PBMCs or T cells enriched from blood (not recorded which). This CDR3 reads CASSSPWGANTGELFF. CDR3 in DNA: TGTGCCAGCAGCTCTCCCTGGGGCGCGAACACCGGGGAGCTGTTTTTT.